This T cell receptor (beta chain) was identified during a study of T-cell reconstitution after alpha-beta-depleted transplantation in children. A TCRbeta library incorporating unique molecular identifiers was prepared. TCRdb re-analysed the PCR reads in MiXCR, keeping a single row per CDR3 protein. This table holds approximately 590,000 distinct CDR3 sequences, 10% found once. V lost 5 bases, J lost 3 bases, and 18 bases lay in between. Germline lookup yields CDR1 DFQATT and CDR2 SNEGSKA (reference sequence). This CDR3 has 15 residues. The chain links TRBV20-1 to TRBJ2-3; D might be TRBD1 (5 bases). The receptor comes from a human donor who donated a stem cell graft to a child with acute myeloid leukemia. The sample here was PBMCs from the stem cell graft donor, taken from the stem cell graft. In DNA form, the CDR3 reads TGCAGTGCTGTAACAGGCACTGAAGGGACAGATACGCAGTATTTT. Its protein product is CSAVTGTEGTDTQYF.